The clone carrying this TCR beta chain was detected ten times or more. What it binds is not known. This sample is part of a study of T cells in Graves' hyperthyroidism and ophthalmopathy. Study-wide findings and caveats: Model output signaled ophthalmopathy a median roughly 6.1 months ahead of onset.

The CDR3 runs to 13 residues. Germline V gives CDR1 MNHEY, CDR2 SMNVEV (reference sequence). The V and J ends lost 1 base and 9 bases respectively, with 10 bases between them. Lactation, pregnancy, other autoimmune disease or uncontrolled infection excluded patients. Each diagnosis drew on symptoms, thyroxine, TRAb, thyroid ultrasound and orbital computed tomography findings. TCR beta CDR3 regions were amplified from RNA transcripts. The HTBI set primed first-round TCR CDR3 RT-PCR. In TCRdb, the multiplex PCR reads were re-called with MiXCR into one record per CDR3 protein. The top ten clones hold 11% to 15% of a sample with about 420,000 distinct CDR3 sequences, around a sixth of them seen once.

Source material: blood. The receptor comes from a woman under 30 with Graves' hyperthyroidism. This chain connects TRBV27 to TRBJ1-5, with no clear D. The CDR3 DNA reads TGTGCCAGCAGTTTATACCAAGCGGGGCCCCAGCATTTT. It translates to CASSLYQAGPQHF.